This paragraph covers one T cell receptor beta chain sequence. Its antigen is unknown. The sample holds other DNA sequences that translate to the same CDR3. This entry is derived from a study of shared clonotypes between healthy human individuals. Germline lookup yields CDR1 SGHRS and CDR2 YFSETQ. Trimming removed 2 bases from V and 4 bases from J; junction bases left unmatched: 8. The CDR3 is 16 residues long. Using immunoSEQ multiplex PCR, the repertoire was profiled, and TCRdb retains in-frame clones only, with some absent. The sample contains 2 million to 2.5 million clones, 85% to 95% of which appear only once. Whole-study results and caveats: Among non-shared clonotypes, generation probabilities were lower than among those shared by all four donors. The genetic and exposure-history diversity represented was limited by few donors. Several donors held about 5% of naive CD4 clonotypes in common.

The sequence was obtained from a young man in good health. Some clones in this sample may be carry-over from other donors' samples. Sequenced input: naive CD4+ T cells from PBMCs. Indicated subset: CD45RA+ positively selected. This rearrangement joins TRBV5-1 to TRBJ2-7, with 11 bases fitting TRBD2. CDR3 sequence (DNA): TGCGCCAGCAGCTTTGGGACTAGCGGATACTCTTACGAGCAGTACTTC. Translating it yields CASSFGTSGYSYEQYF.